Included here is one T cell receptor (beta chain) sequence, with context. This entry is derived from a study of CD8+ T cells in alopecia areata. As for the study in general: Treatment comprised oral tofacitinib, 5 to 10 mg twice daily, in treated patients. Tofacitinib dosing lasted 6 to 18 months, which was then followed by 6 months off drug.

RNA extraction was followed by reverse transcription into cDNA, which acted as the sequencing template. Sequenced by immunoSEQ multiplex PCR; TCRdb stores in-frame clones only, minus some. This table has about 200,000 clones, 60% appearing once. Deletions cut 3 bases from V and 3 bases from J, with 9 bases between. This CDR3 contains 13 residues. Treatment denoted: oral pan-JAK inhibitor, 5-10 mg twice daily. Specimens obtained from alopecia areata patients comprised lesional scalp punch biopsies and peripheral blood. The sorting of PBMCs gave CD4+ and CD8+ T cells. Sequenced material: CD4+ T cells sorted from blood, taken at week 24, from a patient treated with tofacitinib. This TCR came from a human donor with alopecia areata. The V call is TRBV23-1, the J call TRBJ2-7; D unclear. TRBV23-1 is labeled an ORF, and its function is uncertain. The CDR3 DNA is TGCGCCAGCAGTCATGTTGCCCGCTACGAGCAGTACTTC. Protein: CASSHVARYEQYF.